This T cell receptor beta chain was recorded in a study of cytomegalovirus exposure and HLA in healthy donors. Study as a whole: Among about 179 million T cells, an earlier analysis found 117 million unique TCR beta sequences. Within the Caucasian-associated ancestry cluster were roughly 82% of the 350 to 400 genotyped donors.

About this clone itself: The antigen remains undetermined.

Study results and limitations: Reports credit the classifier with highly specific, highly sensitive diagnosis of cytomegalovirus status.

Vbeta (60) and Jbeta (13) primers were used in the PCR. The repertoire was sequenced with immunoSEQ multiplex PCR; TCRdb's copy has only in-frame clones and lacks some. Of 100,000 to 150,000 clones in the sample, around 83% were seen once. The sequence derives from a man aged 45-65 years in good health and CMV-seronegative. The specimen sequenced was PBMCs.

The CDR3 nucleotides read TGTGCCTGGAGTGTACTCGGGGGGCCACGAGAGACCCAGTACTTC. It translates to CAWSVLGGPRETQYF. This sequence joins TRBV30 and TRBJ2-5; D possibly corresponds to TRBD2 (7 bases). The CDR3 is made up of 15 amino acids. Deletions cut 0 bases from V and 4 bases from J, with 15 bases between. Germline CDR1 reads GTSNPN; CDR2 reads SVGIG (reference sequence).